The text below deals with one T cell receptor (beta chain). The data were obtained in a study of technical replicates of blood from a handful of donors. Only in-frame clones appear in the TCRdb table, and some are missing; sequencing was by immunoSEQ multiplex PCR. This table holds around 50,000 clones, 90% to 95% found once. This receptor was identified in a human donor in good health. Some clones in this sample may be carry-over from other donors' samples. What was sequenced was PBMCs.

In nucleotides, the CDR3 is TGTGCCATCAACCCGACGGGGTGTTCCTATAATTCACCCCTCCACTTT. It is translated as CAINPTGCSYNSPLHF. V usage is TRBV5-3 and J usage is TRBJ1-6; D not resolved. TRBV5-3 is placed among ORFs of uncertain function. Trimming pared 9 bases from V and 1 base from J, leaving 17 bases between. CDR3 length: 16 residues.